These 24 T cell receptor beta chains originate from one sample sequenced in a study of control samples from healthy donors and cancer patients. The method was immunoSEQ multiplex PCR; TCRdb's version includes in-frame clones alone and lacks a portion of them. The sample contains roughly 100,000 clones, about 91% of which appear only once. Sequencing used blood. These receptors all come from a woman younger than 30 in good health.

The rearrangement joins TRBV7-9 to TRBJ1-1, with D unclear. CDR1 is SEHNR and CDR2 is FQNEAQ in the germline V gene (reference sequence). CDR3 length: 13 amino acids. V lost 2 bases, J lost 10 bases, and 14 bases lay in between. This CDR3 reads CASSLKSSSSAFF. CDR3 nucleotide sequence: TGTGCCAGCAGCTTAAAATCTTCGAGCTCAGCTTTCTTT.

This clone was found a few times. The genes are TRBV29-1 and TRBJ1-2; TRBD1 might be the D (5 bases). Trimming removed 4 bases at V and 7 bases at J, with 13 bases between. The CDR3 sequence is 12 residues long. Germline CDR1 is SQVTM and CDR2 is ANQGSEA. Here the CDR3 DNA reads TGCAGCGTTGCGACAGTAATAAGTGGCTACACCTTC. It specifies CSVATVISGYTF.

The chain uses TRBV6-5 and TRBJ1-2, with unresolved D. V lost 0 bases and J 4 bases, leaving 6 bases between the germline ends. Germline assignment: CDR1 MNHEY and CDR2 SVGAGI. CDR3 length: 13 residues. CDR3 in amino acids: CASSYSAAYGYTF. The CDR3 DNA follows: TGTGCCAGCAGTTACTCGGCAGCCTATGGCTACACCTTC.

The chain combines TRBV9 with TRBJ2-1, with 10 bases identical to TRBD2. V trimming: 5 bases; J trimming: 3 bases; junction bases outside the gene matches: 2. Germline assignment: CDR1 SGDLS and CDR2 YYNGEE. The CDR3 covers 14 residues. The DNA of the CDR3 is TGTGCCAGCAGTCTAGCGGGGGACTACAATGAGCAGTTCTTC. Translation: CASSLAGDYNEQFF. The whole variable domain, filled in from reference TRBV9 and TRBJ2-1, reads DSGVTQTPKHLITATGQRVTLRCSPRSGDLSVYWYQQSLDQGLQFLIQYYNGEERAKGNILERFSAQQFPDLHSELNLSSLELGDSALYFCASSLAGDYNEQFFGPGTRLTVL.

The chain links TRBV2 to TRBJ1-3; 7 bases are a match to TRBD1. The germline gives CDR1 SNHLY, CDR2 FYNNEI. The V gene end was trimmed by 6 bases and the J gene end by 0 bases; junction bases not matched to a gene: 5. CDR3 length equals 15 residues. Here the CDR3 DNA reads TGTGCCAGCAGGTCTTGGGACAGCTCTGGAAACACCATATATTTT. It encodes CASRSWDSSGNTIYF.

The chain has TRBV5-1 and TRBJ2-4; D is ambiguous. Trimming stripped 0 bases from V and 3 bases from J, with 7 bases between. Germline V gene lookup returns CDR1 SGHRS and CDR2 YFSETQ. This CDR3 contains 14 residues. CDR3 coding DNA: TGCGCCAGCAGCTTGGGCCGCCTCAAAAACATTCAGTACTTC. Protein: CASSLGRLKNIQYF.

For this clone: Other DNA sequences of this sample code for an identical CDR3. V is TRBV30 and J is TRBJ2-7, with D unresolved. The CDR3 totals 11 residues. The germline gives CDR1 GTSNPN, CDR2 SVGIG (reference sequence). Trimming pared 0 bases from V and 1 base from J, leaving 1 base between. For the CDR3, the DNA is TGTGCCTGGAGTGTATCCTACGAGCAGTACTTC. Amino acids: CAWSVSYEQYF. The full variable domain, completed using reference TRBV30 and TRBJ2-7, is SQTIHQWPATLVQPVGSPLSLECTVEGTSNPNLYWYRQAAGRGLQLLFYSVGIGQISSEVPQNLSASRPQDRQFILSSKKLLLSDSGFYLCAWSVSYEQYFGPGTRLTVT.

The chain joins TRBV6-5 to TRBJ1-1; TRBD1 matches at 10 bases. With 6 bases clipped from V and 4 bases from J, the junction kept 8 bases outside the gene matches. The CDR3 is 15 amino acids. In germline, CDR1 is MNHEY, CDR2 SVGAGI. CDR3 protein: CASRRRQGAITEAFF. CDR3 coding DNA: TGTGCCAGCAGGCGCCGACAGGGGGCGATCACTGAAGCTTTCTTT.

This chain uses TRBV5-1 with TRBJ1-3, with D possibly TRBD1 on 5 matching bases. Germline V lookup: CDR1 SGHRS, CDR2 YFSETQ. V lost 0 bases to trimming and J lost 1 base, with 17 bases between them. The length of the CDR3 is 18 residues. CDR3: CASSLACCSGQSGNTIYF. As DNA, the CDR3 is TGCGCCAGCAGCTTGGCCTGCTGTTCAGGGCAATCTGGAAACACCATATATTTT. Full variable domain (missing parts from reference TRBV5-1 and TRBJ1-3): KAGVTQTPRYLIKTRGQQVTLSCSPISGHRSVSWYQQTPGQGLQFLFEYFSETQRNKGNFPGRFSGRQFSNSRSEMNVSTLELGDSALYLCASSLACCSGQSGNTIYFGEGSWLTVV.

The V gene is TRBV19, the J gene TRBJ1-5; tentatively, D is TRBD1 (5 bases). The V end was cut by 8 bases, the J end by 0 bases, with 23 bases between. Germline loops: CDR1 LNHDA, CDR2 SQIVND (reference sequence). The CDR3 has 18 amino acids. The CDR3 reads CASGGRFLLTYSNQPQHF. CDR3 coding DNA: TGTGCCAGTGGGGGTCGGTTCCTCCTCACTTATAGCAATCAGCCCCAGCATTTT.

The chain employs TRBV6-5 and TRBJ2-7; maybe TRBD2 (5 bases). Germline values: CDR1 MNHEY, CDR2 SVGAGI. This CDR3 spans 16 amino acids. Trimming removed 4 bases from V and 2 bases from J, with 18 bases in between. The CDR3 DNA follows: TGTGCCAGCAGTTTTCGACCGCGGGCTGCTACCTACGAGCAGTACTTC. Translated: CASSFRPRAATYEQYF.

V is TRBV5-1 and J is TRBJ2-5, with no clear D. The CDR3 covers 11 residues. Germline lookup yields CDR1 SGHRS and CDR2 YFSETQ. V was pared by 2 bases and J by 4 bases, with 3 bases between. The CDR3 DNA reads as TGCGCCAGCAGCTTAAGAGAGACCCAGTACTTC. As protein: CASSLRETQYF.

The J gene is TRBJ2-5, the V gene TRBV9, with D possibly being TRBD1 or TRBD2 (5 bases each). Germline assignment: CDR1 SGDLS and CDR2 YYNGEE. The CDR3 sequence is 16 residues long. Trimming removed 2 bases at V and 3 bases at J, with 17 bases between. CDR3 nucleotide sequence: TGTGCCAGCAGCGTGGGAGCCAGGGCGGTTGAAGAGACCCAGTACTTC. Its protein is CASSVGARAVEETQYF.

The rearrangement links TRBV28 to TRBJ2-4, with D perhaps TRBD1 or TRBD2 (5 bases each). The V gene's germline CDR1 is MDHEN and CDR2 SYDVKM. There are 15 residues in the CDR3. The V and J ends lost 3 bases and 6 bases respectively, with 15 bases between them. This chain's CDR3 is CASSFYGAGGNIQYF. CDR3 DNA sequence: TGTGCCAGCAGTTTTTATGGGGCCGGAGGAAACATTCAGTACTTC.

The chain links TRBV6-5 to TRBJ1-2, with a possible D match to TRBD1 (6 bases). Per the germline V gene, CDR1 is MNHEY and CDR2 is SVGAGI. The CDR3 loop spans 15 amino acids. V was cut by 6 bases and J by 5 bases, with 19 bases left in between. The CDR3 protein is CASRGAGVGEYGYTF. The CDR3 DNA reads TGTGCCAGCAGAGGGGCAGGGGTTGGGGAATATGGCTACACCTTC.

The chain couples TRBV3-1 (or the pseudogene TRBV3-2) to TRBJ2-1; TRBD2 might be the D (6 bases). Trimming pared 1 base from V and 6 bases from J, leaving 13 bases between. CDR3 size: 15 residues. Germline V gene sequence: CDR1 LGHDT, CDR2 YNNKEL (reference sequence). DNA of the CDR3: TGTGCCAGCAGCCAAGCCGGGACTCCCCCCAATGAGCAGTTCTTC. Translated, it gives CASSQAGTPPNEQFF.

This rearrangement joins TRBV27 to TRBJ2-7; no firm D call. The length of the CDR3 is 13 residues. Germline values: CDR1 MNHEY, CDR2 SMNVEV (reference sequence). V lost 1 base and J 3 bases, leaving 7 bases between the germline ends. The CDR3 here is CASSLYRDYEQYF. As DNA, the CDR3 is TGTGCCAGCAGTTTATACAGAGACTACGAGCAGTACTTC.

This clone was seen only once. CDR3 residues: CASSQTADTQYF. As DNA, the CDR3 is TGCGCCAGCAGCCAGACAGCAGATACGCAGTATTTT. This chain links TRBV4-1 with TRBJ2-3; D might be TRBD1 (5 bases). CDR1 is MGHRA and CDR2 is YSYEKL in the germline V gene. V lost 3 bases to trimming and J lost 4 bases, with 5 bases between them. The CDR3 length is 12 residues.

The J gene is TRBJ2-7, the V gene TRBV7-6; D remains ambiguous. CDR3 length: 15 residues. Trimming took 1 base from V and 2 from J, leaving 12 bases between them. Germline V lookup: CDR1 SGHVS, CDR2 FNYEAQ. The CDR3 region is CASSLVDESTYEQYF. The CDR3 DNA reads TGTGCCAGCAGCTTAGTAGACGAATCGACCTACGAGCAGTACTTC.

The V and J genes are TRBV19 and TRBJ2-5, with D possibly being TRBD1 (6 bases). CDR3 size: 15 residues. V lost 0 bases and J lost 4, with 12 bases in between. Germline loops: CDR1 LNHDA, CDR2 SQIVND (reference sequence). The CDR3 is CASSIENRAGETQYF. In DNA, the CDR3 is TGTGCCAGTAGTATAGAAAACAGGGCGGGAGAGACCCAGTACTTC.

The chain links TRBV6-6 to TRBJ2-2; D gene uncertain. Germline-derived CDR1 and CDR2 are MNHNY and SVGAGI (reference sequence). The CDR3 contains 13 residues. V lost 2 bases to trimming and J lost 3 bases, with 4 bases between them. The CDR3 DNA reads TGTGCCAGCAGTTACGGTTACACCGGGGAGCTGTTTTTT. Its protein product is CASSYGYTGELFF.

The V call is TRBV5-6, the J call TRBJ1-4; D is unresolved. CDR3 length: 14 residues. Per germline, CDR1 SGHDT and CDR2 YYEEEE. Trimming cost V 4 bases and J 5 bases, with 12 bases left between them. CDR3 sequence reads: CASSQSPGNEKLFF. The CDR3 bases are TGTGCCAGCAGCCAGTCCCCGGGGAATGAAAAACTGTTTTTT. Full variable domain (rest looked up from reference TRBV5-6 and TRBJ1-4): DAGVTQSPTHLIKTRGQQVTLRCSPKSGHDTVSWYQQALGQGPQFIFQYYEEEERQRGNFPDRFSGHQFPNYSSELNVNALLLGDSALYLCASSQSPGNEKLFFGSGTQLSVL.

The gene calls are TRBV6-2 or TRBV6-3 and TRBJ1-1; D uncertain. This CDR3 contains 13 residues. The V and J ends lost 3 bases and 5 bases respectively, with 10 bases between them. Germline-derived CDR1 and CDR2 are MNHEY and SVGEGT. The CDR3 region has the DNA TGTGCCAGCAGTTATCTTCGTGGGACTGAAGCTTTCTTT. Encoded protein: CASSYLRGTEAFF.

The genes are TRBV27 and TRBJ2-3, with 10 positions matching TRBD1. The CDR3 is 15 amino acids. The ends lost 6 bases at V and 4 bases at J; junction bases unmatched: 7. Germline values: CDR1 MNHEY, CDR2 SMNVEV (reference sequence). The CDR3 region is CASRDWDRGADTQYF. Here the CDR3 DNA reads TGTGCCAGCAGGGACTGGGACAGGGGCGCAGATACGCAGTATTTT.